The rows below give T cell receptor beta chains drawn from one sample of a study of metastatic and nonmetastatic thyroid tumors. TCRdb reanalyzed the PCR reads with MiXCR. The data hold around 17,000 clones, with about 25% observed a single time. The sequencing input was adjacent normal tissue. These TCRs come from a female donor with papillary thyroid cancer or a benign thyroid nodule (not recorded which). Some clones in this sample may be carry-over from other donors' samples. CDR3s leave out the opening cysteine and the closing phenylalanine or tryptophan. D genes are given only for firm matches. Size tells how often a clone was seen (once, few, many) or the class of an expanded clone, and some rows leave it out.

cdr3_aa clone_size v_call d_call
ASSLGGEQPQH few TRBV7-2 NA
ASSDDSGSAYEQY few TRBV2 NA
ASSRTSAPGEQF NA TRBV28 TRBD2
ASSLGSGTGTQY medium-sized TRBV13 TRBD1
ASSIDLGRELF NA TRBV7-9 NA
ASSPQGAGYGYT NA TRBV6-1 TRBD1
ASSSTDRTYEQY NA TRBV11-3 NA
ASSFVSGATGELF NA TRBV12-3/TRBV12-4 NA
ASSLGGAEAF NA TRBV7-2 NA
ASLVGTVETQY NA TRBV2 TRBD1
ASRGGGLNTGELF NA TRBV12-3/TRBV12-4 TRBD2
ASSLRTPAAADSYEQY few TRBV5-1 NA
ASSYGGNYGYT many TRBV6-5 NA
ASSEPPGQGLGELF many TRBV6-1 TRBD1
ASSGQGTEAF few TRBV7-9 TRBD1
ASSPPTRGAEGYT NA TRBV7-2 NA
ASTPTGSGNTEAF few TRBV19 TRBD1
ASSSSSGNTYEQY NA TRBV7-3 TRBD2
ASIVGGRRESEAF NA TRBV22-1 NA
ASSVVGRETQY NA TRBV12-3/TRBV12-4 TRBD2
ASSPRGASGYT few TRBV6-1 NA
SVERGLGGYT many TRBV29-1 TRBD1
ASSSTGWYGYT many TRBV28 TRBD1
ATSRDRSVFASYEQY NA TRBV15 NA
ASSPLLDREYGYT few TRBV19 TRBD1
ASSLGLSSYEQY medium-sized TRBV7-2 NA
ASSKDLRNTEAF few TRBV6-1 NA
ASSPGTGLSGELF few TRBV7-2 TRBD1
ASSGSWPGAYEQY few TRBV6-1 NA
ASTLDGTGMNTEAF many TRBV5-5 NA
ASNERGDAYEQY few TRBV9 TRBD2
ASSFGTNTEAF medium-sized TRBV27 NA
ASRKGQTYEQY NA TRBV2 NA